This is a list of T cell receptor beta chains from one sample in a study of T cell changes during pregnancy in multiple sclerosis. TCRdb keeps only in-frame clones here, not all; method: immunoSEQ multiplex PCR. Here the sample spans 38,000 or so clones, approximately 90% being singletons. Sequenced here: CD4+ T cells from peripheral blood mononuclear cells, sampled in the third trimester of pregnancy. All receptors derive from a female donor with multiple sclerosis, enrolled in a pregnancy study. Each CDR3 is given with its conserved first and last residue. A D gene is named only where the DNA matches it firmly. The size entry is marked missing in some rows and otherwise reads once, few, many or a size class.

TRBV4-3	TRBJ2-7	TRBD2	NA	15	TGCGCCAGCAGCCAAGAACCGGGAGGGCCGAGGCGGCAGTACTTC	CASSQEPGGPRRQYF
TRBV19	TRBJ2-7	NA	NA	14	TGTGCCAGTAGTATAAGGGGTCCGACCTACGAGCAGTACTTC	CASSIRGPTYEQYF
TRBV28	TRBJ2-2	TRBD2	NA	16	TGTGCCAGCAGTTTGGGGGGGGGACTAGCCCGCGGGGAGCTGTTTTTT	CASSLGGGLARGELFF
TRBV27	TRBJ2-1	TRBD2	NA	18	TGTGCCAGCAGTTTCTCGGGACTAGCGAAAGTGGCGGGGAATGAGCAGTTCTTC	CASSFSGLAKVAGNEQFF
TRBV18	TRBJ1-2	NA	NA	14	TGTGCCAGCTCACCACCACAGGTTGGGTATGGCTACACCTTC	CASSPPQVGYGYTF
TRBV18	TRBJ1-3	NA	NA	15	TGTGCCAGCTCACCTACAGGTGATATTGGAAACACCATATATTTT	CASSPTGDIGNTIYF
TRBV29-1	TRBJ1-2	TRBD1	NA	14	TGCAGCGTTGACACCGGGACAGGGGCGGGTGGCTACACCTTC	CSVDTGTGAGGYTF
TRBV4-1	TRBJ2-5	TRBD1	few	15	TGCGCCAGCAGCAATAATGACAGGGAAGGAGAGACCCAGTACTTC	CASSNNDREGETQYF
TRBV20-1	TRBJ2-1	NA	NA	11	TGCAGTGCTAGTCTAGGGGCTGAGCAGTTCTTC	CSASLGAEQFF
TRBV11-3	TRBJ2-2	NA	NA	14	TGTGCCAGCAGCTTTGGGCAGTACACCGGGGAGCTGTTTTTT	CASSFGQYTGELFF
TRBV9	TRBJ1-2	TRBD1	NA	14	TGTGCCAGCAGCGTAGCGAGGACAGGGGCTGGCTACACCTTC	CASSVARTGAGYTF
TRBV14	TRBJ1-3	NA	NA	13	TGTGCCAGCAGCCTTACTTCGGGAAACACCATATATTTT	CASSLTSGNTIYF
TRBV5-1	TRBJ2-3	NA	NA	14	TGCGCCAGCAGGAAGGGGTCTAACACAGATACGCAGTATTTT	CASRKGSNTDTQYF
TRBV6-1	TRBJ2-1	TRBD2	NA	16	TGTGCCAGCAGTGGGACTAGCGGGCCTCTCTACAATGAGCAGTTCTTC	CASSGTSGPLYNEQFF
TRBV27	TRBJ1-2	NA	NA	13	TGTGCCAGCAGATACGGAGGGAACTATGGCTACACCTTC	CASRYGGNYGYTF
TRBV5-1	TRBJ1-4	NA	NA	15	TGCGCCAGCAGCTCGGGGGGCAGTCGTAATGAAAAACTGTTTTTT	CASSSGGSRNEKLFF
TRBV18	TRBJ1-1	NA	NA	13	TGTGCCAGCCTTCTGGGGCGGGGAACTGAAGCTTTCTTT	CASLLGRGTEAFF
TRBV5-1	TRBJ1-4	NA	NA	14	TGCGCCAGCAGGCACGACAGAGAAGGGGAAAAACTGTTTTTT	CASRHDREGEKLFF
TRBV28	TRBJ2-1	NA	NA	11	TGTGCCAGCAGTCCTTACAATGAGCAGTTCTTC	CASSPYNEQFF
TRBV5-4	TRBJ2-7	TRBD2	NA	14	TGTGCCAGCAGCTTTCCCGGACTAGCCTACGAGCAGTACTTC	CASSFPGLAYEQYF
TRBV7-9	TRBJ1-4	TRBD1	NA	15	TGTGCCAGCAGCCCAGGGACAGGGCCTAATGAAAAACTGTTTTTT	CASSPGTGPNEKLFF
TRBV4-2	TRBJ2-7	TRBD2	NA	15	TGTGCCAGCAGGGATGGGACTAGCGGAACCTACGAGCAGTACTTC	CASRDGTSGTYEQYF
TRBV10-3	TRBJ1-1	NA	NA	14	TGTGCCATCAGGAACAGGGAGACGAACACTGAAGCTTTCTTT	CAIRNRETNTEAFF
TRBV2	TRBJ2-3	NA	NA	15	TGTGCCAGCAGTGACTCACTAAAAGGCACAGATACGCAGTATTTT	CASSDSLKGTDTQYF
TRBV19	TRBJ2-1	TRBD1	NA	15	TGTGCCAGTAGTATCGGGGGGACAGGGGGCAATGAGCAGTTCTTC	CASSIGGTGGNEQFF
TRBV2	TRBJ1-2	NA	NA	13	TGTGCCAGTCGGGGGGAATTCGGATATGGCTACACCTTC	CASRGEFGYGYTF
TRBV7-9	TRBJ2-1	TRBD2	NA	13	TGTGCCAGCGCCAGCGGGGCTAATGATGAGCAGTTCTTC	CASASGANDEQFF
TRBV11-1	TRBJ2-3	TRBD2	NA	17	TGTGCCAGCAGCTGGACCGGGACTAGCGGGAGCACAGATACGCAGTATTTT	CASSWTGTSGSTDTQYF
TRBV11-2	TRBJ2-3	TRBD2	NA	16	TGTGCCAGCAGCTTAGTCGCTAGCGGGAGCGTTGGTACGCAGTATTTT	CASSLVASGSVGTQYF
TRBV7-9	TRBJ1-2	NA	NA	14	TGTGCCAGCAGCTTACAGGGGCGAGTCGGCGGCTACACCTTC	CASSLQGRVGGYTF
TRBV6-1	TRBJ1-2	NA	NA	12	TGTGCCAGCAGCCAAGGGACATATGGCTACACCTTC	CASSQGTYGYTF
TRBV4-3	TRBJ2-1	TRBD2	NA	19	TGCGCCAGCAGCCAAGAACCCCCCGGATCTAGCGGGAGTTTCAATGAGCAGTTCTTC	CASSQEPPGSSGSFNEQFF
TRBV6-1	TRBJ1-1	TRBD1	NA	15	TGTGCCAGCAGGGAGGGACAGCGTATGAACACTGAAGCTTTCTTT	CASREGQRMNTEAFF
TRBV10-1	TRBJ1-2	NA	few	13	TGCGCCACCTCGAGGGAACCCGGGACAGGCTACACCTTC	CATSREPGTGYTF
TRBV9	TRBJ2-3	NA	once	14	TGTGCCAGCAGCGTAGCACTAGCAGCAGATACGCAGTATTTT	CASSVALAADTQYF
TRBV28	TRBJ1-2	TRBD1	NA	13	TGTGCCAGCAGTGAGGGACAGGGGAGAGGCTACACCTTC	CASSEGQGRGYTF
TRBV7-7	TRBJ2-2	NA	NA	18	TGTGCCAGCAGCTTAGAAGGGATGGGGGCGGCTAACACCGGGGAGCTGTTTTTT	CASSLEGMGAANTGELFF
TRBV7-3	TRBJ2-7	NA	NA	9	TGTGCCAGCAGCCCCCCCGGGGACTTC	CASSPPGDF
TRBV28	TRBJ2-7	TRBD2	NA	13	TGTGCCAGCAGAAGCGGGAGCTCCTACGAGCAGTACTTC	CASRSGSSYEQYF
TRBV12-5	TRBJ2-2	TRBD1	NA	18	TGTGCTAGTGGTCCCCCTAAAGGGGGCTTTCTGTACACCGGGGAGCTGTTTTTT	CASGPPKGGFLYTGELFF
TRBV27	TRBJ1-2	NA	NA	17	TGTGCCAGCAGTCCACAGCCAAACCGGGCAGGGATGGGTGGCTACACCTTC	CASSPQPNRAGMGGYTF
TRBV19	TRBJ2-7	NA	NA	12	TGTGCCAGTAGTCACGGGGCCTACGAGCAGTACTTC	CASSHGAYEQYF
TRBV10-3	TRBJ1-1	NA	NA	16	TGTGCCATCAGTGAAGGGGCTCTCGGAGTGAACACTGAAGCTTTCTTT	CAISEGALGVNTEAFF
TRBV5-1	TRBJ2-7	NA	NA	16	TGCGCCAGCAGCTCCCCCACAGGGGGGGCCGGCTACGAGCAGTACTTC	CASSSPTGGAGYEQYF
TRBV4-2	TRBJ1-1	TRBD1	NA	16	TGTGCCAGCAGCCTGGAAGGGACAGCCCCGAACACTGAAGCTTTCTTT	CASSLEGTAPNTEAFF
TRBV11-2	TRBJ2-3	TRBD2	NA	15	TGTGCCAGCAGCTTCCAAGTGGGAGGGTCAGATACGCAGTATTTT	CASSFQVGGSDTQYF
TRBV19	TRBJ1-1	NA	NA	14	TGTGCCAGTAGGGGGGCAGGGATGAACACTGAAGCTTTCTTT	CASRGAGMNTEAFF
TRBV27	TRBJ1-1	TRBD1	NA	15	TGTGCCAGCAGTTTAGGACAGGAAGAGAACACTGAAGCTTTCTTT	CASSLGQEENTEAFF
TRBV7-9	TRBJ2-7	NA	NA	15	TGTGCCAGCAGCCATGGGGTTCAGGGTACCTACGAGCAGTACTTC	CASSHGVQGTYEQYF
TRBV5-1	TRBJ2-4	TRBD1	NA	18	TGCGCCAGCAGCACGGGACAGGGGGCGCTATGGCCCAAAAACATTCAGTACTTC	CASSTGQGALWPKNIQYF
TRBV6-1	TRBJ2-7	NA	NA	15	TGTGCCAGCAGTGACAGATTTGGAGGGCCGAGGGAGCAGTACTTC	CASSDRFGGPREQYF
TRBV11-3	TRBJ2-2	TRBD2	once	18	TGTGCCAGCAGCCAAGAGGGAAGACTAGCGGGAGACACCGGGGAGCTGTTTTTT	CASSQEGRLAGDTGELFF
TRBV7-2	TRBJ2-7	TRBD1	NA	15	TGTGCCAGCAGCCAACCGGGACAGGGGGCGAGGGAGCAGTACTTC	CASSQPGQGAREQYF
TRBV5-4	TRBJ1-1	NA	NA	14	TGTGCCAGCAGCTTGACGAGGAAGAACACTGAAGCTTTCTTT	CASSLTRKNTEAFF
TRBV7-2	TRBJ2-1	TRBD2	NA	15	TGTGCCAGCAGCGCGGAAGGGGGACTAGGGAATGAGCAGTTCTTC	CASSAEGGLGNEQFF
TRBV19	TRBJ2-7	TRBD2	NA	13	TGTGCCAGTAAGACTAGCGGATCCTACGAGCAGTACTTC	CASKTSGSYEQYF
TRBV5-1	TRBJ2-1	TRBD2	NA	15	TGCGCCAGCAGCAAAGCCGGGACTAGCGGCTTTGAGCAGTTCTTC	CASSKAGTSGFEQFF
TRBV28	TRBJ2-7	NA	NA	11	TGTGCCAGCAACTCGCACTACGAGCAGTACTTC	CASNSHYEQYF
TRBV2	TRBJ2-1	TRBD2	NA	15	TGTGCCAGCAGACTAGCGGGAGTTACCTACAATGAGCAGTTCTTC	CASRLAGVTYNEQFF
TRBV6-1	TRBJ1-3	NA	NA	12	TGTGCCAGCAGTGCAACAGGAGCCACCATATATTTT	CASSATGATIYF